This T cell receptor beta chain was sequenced in a study of T-cell reconstitution after alpha-beta-depleted transplantation in children. Study observations and caveats: T-cell counts and diversity at one year following transplant were attributed mainly to newly produced T cells. About two months after transplant, alpha-beta T cells reportedly came from several hundred expanded graft clones. At day 60, the high TCRbeta diversity found in some patients originated from recipient T cells and thymic progenitors that had survived.

This CDR3 comprises 14 residues. V lost 0 bases and J lost 7; bases outside the gene matches: 3. The V gene's germline CDR1 is MNHEY and CDR2 SVGEGT. Points on this clonotype: The antigen is unknown.

Unique molecular identifiers were used to barcode this TCRbeta library. TCRdb re-derived calls from the PCR reads in MiXCR, one entry per CDR3 protein. The table has around 440,000 distinct CDR3 sequences, around 15% seen once. Sequencing used PBMCs, mostly from graft donor cells, obtained 360 days after TCRalphabeta/CD19-depleted stem cell transplant. The clonotype comes from a boy under two years old who had a stem cell transplant for Wiskott-Aldrich syndrome, so the T cells may come from the graft donor. The chain has TRBV6-2 or TRBV6-3 and TRBJ2-1; 7 nucleotides align to TRBD2. The CDR3 coding sequence is TGTGCCAGCAGTTACTCGACTAGCATGAATGAGCAGTTCTTC. This encodes CASSYSTSMNEQFF.